These 21 T cell receptor beta chains were sequenced from one sample in a study of T cells in Graves' hyperthyroidism and ophthalmopathy (dated by TCRdb to the late 2010s). The library was generated by multiplex PCR. Instrument used: Illumina HiSeq 2000. TCR beta CDR3 regions were amplified from RNA transcripts. The first round of RT-PCR for the TCR CDR3 was performed with the HTBI primer set and the Qiagen OneStep RT-PCR kit. TCRdb took the public reads, trimmed them with fastp at Q25, ran MiXCR for clone calling and kept in-frame beta chains. Rows are unified per CDR3 protein, each entry keeping the most common DNA and genes. Within this sample are roughly 700,000 distinct CDR3 sequences, with about 18% of them counted one time only. In total, the top ten clones hold 15% to 19% of the sample. Sequencing was carried out using blood. All receptors derive from a man aged 45 to 65 with Graves' hyperthyroidism.

There are many counts of this clonotype. The chain recombines TRBV27 with TRBJ1-4; 8 bases map to TRBD1. The CDR3 is 15 amino acids. The J segment lost 7 bases and the V segment lost 0 bases, leaving 4 bases of the junction unmatched. Germline assignment: CDR1 MNHEY and CDR2 SMNVEV (reference sequence). The CDR3 sequence is CASSLSGTGVEKLFF. The DNA for the CDR3 is TGTGCCAGCAGTTTATCCGGGACAGGCGTTGAAAAACTGTTTTTT.

As regards this clonotype: At one of its ends the junction is not consistent with the germline gene, which may arise from a read error. This chain connects TRBV3-1 to TRBJ2-3, with D unresolved. Germline V gives CDR1 LGHDT, CDR2 YNNKEL (reference sequence). This CDR3 spans 12 amino acids. The CDR3 nucleotides read TGTGCCAGCAGCCAAAGCACAGATATGCAGTATTTT. It specifies CASSQSTDMQYF.

The genes are TRBV12-3 or TRBV12-4 and TRBJ1-5, with TRBD1 identical over 9 bases. CDR3 length equals 15 residues. Trimming took 3 bases from V and 7 from J; bases not matched to a gene: 7. This chain's CDR3 is CASSLGTGMRQPQHF. In DNA form, the CDR3 reads TGTGCCAGCAGTTTGGGGACAGGGATGAGGCAGCCCCAGCATTTT.

This sequence joins TRBV29-1 and TRBJ1-1; 8 bases match TRBD1. CDR3 length equals 14 residues. Trimming cost V 6 bases and J 5 bases; bases outside gene matches: 11. CDR1 SQVTM and CDR2 ANQGSEA come from the germline V gene. Written as DNA, the CDR3 is TGCAGCGTAGTCGACAGGGGTTGGGGGACTGAAGCTTTCTTT. Residues: CSVVDRGWGTEAFF.

At least ten counts were recorded for this clonotype. The chain couples TRBV7-3 to TRBJ1-2; D not certain. V lost 4 bases and J lost 0, with 6 bases in between. CDR1 is SGHTA and CDR2 is FQGTGA in the germline V gene. The CDR3 runs to 13 residues. CDR3 in amino acids: CASSYGANYGYTF. The CDR3 DNA reads as TGTGCCAGCAGCTATGGAGCTAACTATGGCTACACCTTC.

This clonotype was observed at least ten times. The chain couples TRBV7-9 to TRBJ2-3; 8 positions agree with TRBD2. V lost 4 bases to trimming and J lost 4 bases; unmatched junction nucleotides: 7. The germline V gene has CDR1 SEHNR and CDR2 FQNEAQ (reference sequence). This CDR3 contains 15 residues. The CDR3, as DNA: TGTGCCAGCAGCTCCGTCGGGGGGGCGGCAGATACGCAGTATTTT. Translating it yields CASSSVGGAADTQYF.

Concerning this clonotype itself: Since a much larger clone is just one base distant, this may be a read error. The V and J genes are TRBV28 and TRBJ2-5; no clear D gene. The germline gives CDR1 MDHEN, CDR2 SYDVKM. CDR3 size: 14 residues. CDR3 nucleotide sequence: TGTGCCAGCAGTATCAGTCAGGTGCAAGATACCCAGTACTTC. It translates to CASSISQVQDTQYF. The complete variable domain, with remaining parts taken from reference TRBV28 and TRBJ2-5, reads DVKVTQSSRYLVKRTGEKVFLECVQDMDHENMFWYRQDPGLGLRLIYFSYDVKMKEKGDIPEGYSVSREKKERFSLILESASTNQTSMYLCASSISQVQDTQYFGPGTRLLVL.

The sample holds many counts of this clonotype. The V call is TRBV5-6, the J call TRBJ2-1; D perhaps matches TRBD2 (5 bases). V lost 3 bases and J lost 4, with 8 bases in between. This CDR3 spans 13 amino acids. Germline lookup yields CDR1 SGHDT and CDR2 YYEEEE. The CDR3 loop reads CASSSDYYNEQFF. CDR3 coding DNA: TGTGCCAGCAGCTCCGACTATTACAATGAGCAGTTCTTC. Using reference TRBV5-6 and TRBJ2-1 for the parts outside the CDR3, the full variable domain is DAGVTQSPTHLIKTRGQQVTLRCSPKSGHDTVSWYQQALGQGPQFIFQYYEEEERQRGNFPDRFSGHQFPNYSSELNVNALLLGDSALYLCASSSDYYNEQFFGPGTRLTVL.

This clonotype was picked up many times. This chain connects TRBV29-1 to TRBJ2-7, with 11 bases lining up with TRBD2. CDR1 is SQVTM and CDR2 is ANQGSEA in the germline V gene. The J segment lost 1 base and the V segment lost 1 base, leaving 12 bases of the junction unmatched. The CDR3 consists of 18 residues. CDR3 sequence (DNA): TGCAGCGTTGAAGGAAAACGACTGGGGACTAGCGGATCCTACGAGCAGTACTTC. Encoded protein: CSVEGKRLGTSGSYEQYF.

This clonotype turned up a few times. The V gene is TRBV20-1, the J gene TRBJ2-7; TRBD2 matches 12 bases. This CDR3 spans 13 amino acids. CDR1 is DFQATT and CDR2 is SNEGSKA in the germline V gene (reference sequence). The ends lost 5 bases at V and 7 bases at J; junction bases unmatched: 6. CDR3 in amino acids: CSAQTSGSGEQYF. Written as DNA, the CDR3 is TGCAGTGCTCAGACTAGCGGGAGCGGGGAGCAGTACTTC.

V is TRBV20-1 and J is TRBJ2-1, with 12 nucleotides matching TRBD2. The CDR3 consists of 18 residues. Germline V CDR1 and CDR2: DFQATT, SNEGSKA (reference sequence). V was clipped by 4 bases and J by 7 bases; unmatched bases: 17. This CDR3 reads CSANSLAGGPKVWNEQFF. CDR3 bases: TGCAGTGCTAATTCCCTAGCGGGAGGGCCAAAGGTTTGGAATGAGCAGTTCTTC.

This clonotype was picked up a small number of times. V gene TRBV19 combines with J gene TRBJ1-5, with 10 bases lining up with TRBD1. Germline assignment: CDR1 LNHDA and CDR2 SQIVND (reference sequence). Unmatched junction bases numbered 3, after V lost 0 bases and J lost 4 bases. This CDR3 is built from 16 residues. The CDR3, as DNA: TGTGCCAGTAGTATAGATCGGACAGGGGGAAATCAGCCCCAGCATTTT. Protein sequence: CASSIDRTGGNQPQHF.

This clonotype was detected ten times or more. V usage is TRBV28 and J usage is TRBJ1-2; no clear D gene. Germline V gives CDR1 MDHEN, CDR2 SYDVKM. The CDR3 spans 14 residues. The V and J ends lost 2 bases and 0 bases respectively, with 7 bases between them. The CDR3 loop is CASSLREPNYGYTF. Here the CDR3 DNA reads TGTGCCAGCAGTTTACGGGAACCTAACTATGGCTACACCTTC.

Many counts were recorded for this clonotype. V usage is TRBV10-3 and J usage is TRBJ2-7, with 7 bases lining up with TRBD1. V was pared by 6 bases and J by 4 bases, with 9 bases of the junction left unmatched. This CDR3 contains 14 residues. Germline V gene lookup returns CDR1 ENHRY and CDR2 SYGVKD. CDR3 DNA sequence: TGTGCCATCAGGGGGACAGAAACTAAATACGAGCAGTACTTC. Protein: CAIRGTETKYEQYF.

Only a few counts were recorded for this clonotype. The chain uses TRBV7-2 and TRBJ2-7; the match to TRBD2 covers 7 bases. The germline CDR1 and CDR2 sequences are SGHTA and FQGNSA. The CDR3 is 13 amino acids. Unmatched junction bases numbered 7, after V lost 5 bases and J lost 6 bases. The CDR3: CASSRPTSSEQYF. CDR3 bases: TGTGCCAGCAGCCGCCCGACTAGCTCCGAGCAGTACTTC.

The genes are TRBV7-2 and TRBJ1-6; D is ambiguous. The V and J ends lost 2 bases and 8 bases respectively, with 10 bases between them. From germline, CDR1 is SGHTA and CDR2 FQGNSA. CDR3 size: 14 residues. CDR3 sequence (DNA): TGTGCCAGCAGCTTAATGGGCCAGTATTCACCCCTCCACTTT. It encodes CASSLMGQYSPLHF.

This sequence joins TRBV24-1 and TRBJ2-7, with 9 positions matching TRBD2. This CDR3 has 15 residues. CDR1 and CDR2 from the germline V gene are KGHDR and SFDVKD. Unmatched junction bases numbered 9, after V lost 5 bases and J lost 5 bases. The CDR3 loop is CATSARGGRANEQYF. The CDR3 coding sequence is TGTGCCACCAGTGCCCGAGGCGGGAGGGCCAACGAGCAGTACTTC.

In this sample, this clonotype turned up many times. This rearrangement joins TRBV6-1 to TRBJ2-7; D may be TRBD1 (5 bases). V dropped 1 base and J dropped 2 bases, with 15 bases sitting between them. From germline, CDR1 is MNHNS and CDR2 SASEGT. The CDR3 is 16 residues long. Written as DNA, the CDR3 is TGTGCCAGCAGTGAAGGTGGGCCAGGGCCAACCTACGAGCAGTACTTC. It encodes CASSEGGPGPTYEQYF.

This clonotype appeared a few times. This chain joins TRBV7-9 and TRBJ2-7; TRBD2 agrees at 10 bases. Germline V lookup: CDR1 SEHNR, CDR2 FQNEAQ (reference sequence). V lost 5 bases, J lost 5 bases, and 9 bases stayed unmatched. This CDR3 is built from 15 residues. CDR3 DNA: TGTGCCAGCAGCCCTACCCTAGCGGGAGTCAACGAGCAGTACTTC. It encodes CASSPTLAGVNEQYF.

This clonotype was counted between two and nine times. The V call is TRBV9, the J call TRBJ2-1, with 9 bases aligning to TRBD1. V gave up 6 bases and J gave up 2 bases; unmatched junction bases: 3. Germline V CDR1 and CDR2: SGDLS, YYNGEE. The length of the CDR3 is 14 residues. CDR3 DNA sequence: TGTGCCAGCAACACAGGGGGCGCCTACAATGAGCAGTTCTTC. Amino acid sequence: CASNTGGAYNEQFF.

The chain joins TRBV27 to TRBJ2-1; TRBD2 matches 11 bases. In germline, CDR1 is MNHEY, CDR2 SMNVEV (reference sequence). Trimming cost V 5 bases and J 4 bases; bases outside gene matches: 4. The CDR3 runs 15 residues. CDR3 sequence (DNA): TGTGCCAGCAGTCCCCGACTAGCGGGATACAATGAGCAGTTCTTC. Its protein product is CASSPRLAGYNEQFF.